What follows is one TCR beta chain and its context. Compared with the rest of its sample, this clone is medium-sized (0.01 to 0.1%). The target of this receptor is not known. No much larger clone exists at a distance of one base, and base qualities are not known. This specimen belongs to a study of T cells after posttransplantation cyclophosphamide (dated by TCRdb to between 2015 and 2016). As for the study more broadly: Using TRB sequencing, the study followed how the T cell repertoire reconstituted after myeloablative bone marrow transplantation in which posttransplantation cyclophosphamide served as GVHD prophylaxis. Up to about 3 additional blood samples from 2 to 5.2 years after transplant were also TRB-sequenced in 3 patients, as was pretransplant blood from a handful of patients. Public TRB sequences were queried against a database of over 3,000 sequences associated with responses to pathogens, tumor antigens, self-antigens and alloantigens. Antigen receptor sequencing covered samples from 35 to 40 PTCy-treated patients and over 15 of their related bone marrow donors. TRB sequencing was performed on blood from all 35 or so PTCy patients with 1-year posttransplant specimens. Because TRA and TRB clonality correlated tightly in under ten samples, the subsequent TCR analyses were limited to TRB only.

TRB sequencing was run on genomic DNA with either the immunoSEQ assay at survey resolution or the hsTCRB kit. Concerning the study's data processing: Initial read processing used immunoSEQ software, and repertoire analyses used the LymphoSeq R package. For each TRB dataset, clonality was calculated as 1 minus normalized Shannon entropy, and the Gini coefficient was computed as well. Phenotypes of unsorted samples were inferred by mapping TRB sequences from sorted subsets of the recipient or donor onto the same recipient's unsorted samples. TCRdb holds this immuneACCESS table with in-frame rearrangements only. Some clones are missing; in checked studies, unresolved V genes explain under half, and the rest has no known cause. V, J and clone size are those of that table, while D and trimming were read from the DNA. The sample features fewer than 3,000 clones, and none is a singleton. 25% to 35% of the sample comes from the top ten.

The treatment or condition label corresponds to: high-dose cyclophosphamide on days +3 and +4 as single-agent GVHD prophylaxis. Busulfan and fludarabine conditioning, a related or unrelated marrow graft, and cyclophosphamide on days +3 and +4 were given to PTCy patients. PTCy-treated patients were drawn from a prospective multi-institutional clinical trial. Peripheral blood and bone marrow mononuclear cells were isolated by Ficoll-Hypaque density centrifugation and were cryopreserved. On the study overall, not on this receptor specifically: The TRB repertoires of T cells infiltrating skin or GI tract showed only limited overlap with the TRB repertoires of T cells in blood. Donor-recipient similarity was low at 1-2 months but increased during the first year, and donor CD8+ memory clones often dominated later blood repertoires. Across more than 40 patients, TRB clonality was highly associated with recipient CMV seropositivity and CMV reactivation, and diversity in PTCy patients was similar to diversity in CNI/methotrexate controls.

In the germline V gene, CDR1 corresponds to SGHDT and CDR2 to YYEEEE. The V end loses 4 bases and the J end loses 5 bases, and a stretch of 16 bases separates them. The CDR3 contains 15 residues, cysteine and phenylalanine counted. Of all the DNA, just the CDR3 is kept, 45 bases in frame from base 1. This sequence uses TRBV5-6 and TRBJ2-1, with the D call tentatively TRBD1 or TRBD2, each fitting 5 bases. The material sequenced was PBMCs, taken after allogeneic stem cell transplant with posttransplant cyclophosphamide. The clonotype originates from a female patient aged 50-59 years who received an allogeneic stem cell transplant from a related donor, was CMV-positive, and had no GVHD. After a transplant, some of the T cells may come from the graft donor. The CDR3 sequence is CASSATDRGHNEQFF. Here is the DNA: TGTGCCAGCAGCGCGACTGACAGAGGGCACAATGAGCAGTTCTTC.